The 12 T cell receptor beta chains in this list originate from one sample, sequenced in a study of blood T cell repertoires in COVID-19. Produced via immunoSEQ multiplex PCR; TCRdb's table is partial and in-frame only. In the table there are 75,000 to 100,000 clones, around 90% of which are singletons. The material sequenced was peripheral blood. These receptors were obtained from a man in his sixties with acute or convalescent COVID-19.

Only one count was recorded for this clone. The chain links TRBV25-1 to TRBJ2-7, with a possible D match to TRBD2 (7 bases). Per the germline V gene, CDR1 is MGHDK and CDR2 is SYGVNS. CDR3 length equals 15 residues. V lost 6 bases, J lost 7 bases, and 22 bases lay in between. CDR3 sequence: CASRLSGETGGEQYF. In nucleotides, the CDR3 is TGTGCCAGCAGACTTTCAGGGGAAACCGGGGGGGAGCAGTACTTC.

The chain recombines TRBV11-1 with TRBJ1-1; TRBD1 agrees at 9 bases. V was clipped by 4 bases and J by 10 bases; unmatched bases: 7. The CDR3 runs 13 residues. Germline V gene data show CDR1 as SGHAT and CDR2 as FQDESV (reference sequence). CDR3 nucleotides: TGTGCCAGCAGCTCTGGACAGGGGAGGAGAGCTTTCTTT. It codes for CASSSGQGRRAFF.

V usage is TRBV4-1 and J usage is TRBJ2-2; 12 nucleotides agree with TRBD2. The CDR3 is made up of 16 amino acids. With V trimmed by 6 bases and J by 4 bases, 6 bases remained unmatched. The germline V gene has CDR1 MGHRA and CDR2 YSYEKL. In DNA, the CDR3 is TGCGCCAGCAGTCGGACTAGCGGGGTTAGCACCGGGGAGCTGTTTTTT. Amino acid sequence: CASSRTSGVSTGELFF.

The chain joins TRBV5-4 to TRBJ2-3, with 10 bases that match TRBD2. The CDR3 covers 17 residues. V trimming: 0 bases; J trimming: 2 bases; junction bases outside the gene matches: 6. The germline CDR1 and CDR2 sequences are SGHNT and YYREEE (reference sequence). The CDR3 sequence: CASSLGLAGVVTDTQYF. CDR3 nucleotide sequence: TGTGCCAGCAGCTTGGGGCTAGCGGGGGTAGTCACAGATACGCAGTATTTT.

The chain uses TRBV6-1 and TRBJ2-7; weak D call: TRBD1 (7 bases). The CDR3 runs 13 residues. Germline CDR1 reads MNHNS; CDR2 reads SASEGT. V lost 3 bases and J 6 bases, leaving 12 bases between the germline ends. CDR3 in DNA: TGTGCCAGCAGTGATATGCAGGGGGGCGAGCAGTACTTC. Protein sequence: CASSDMQGGEQYF.

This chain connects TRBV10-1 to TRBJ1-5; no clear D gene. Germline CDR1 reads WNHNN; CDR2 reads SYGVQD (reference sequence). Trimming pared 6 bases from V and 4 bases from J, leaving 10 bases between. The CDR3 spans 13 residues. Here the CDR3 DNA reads TGCGCCAGCAGCAACAGCAGAAATCAGCCCCAGCATTTT. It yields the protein CASSNSRNQPQHF.

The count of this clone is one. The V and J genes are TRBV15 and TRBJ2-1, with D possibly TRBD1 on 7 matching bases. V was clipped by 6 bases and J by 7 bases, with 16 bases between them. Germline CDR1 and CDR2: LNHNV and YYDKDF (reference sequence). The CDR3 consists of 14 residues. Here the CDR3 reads CATRGRGAGNEQFF. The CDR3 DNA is TGTGCCACCAGGGGCAGGGGGGCGGGTAATGAGCAGTTCTTC.

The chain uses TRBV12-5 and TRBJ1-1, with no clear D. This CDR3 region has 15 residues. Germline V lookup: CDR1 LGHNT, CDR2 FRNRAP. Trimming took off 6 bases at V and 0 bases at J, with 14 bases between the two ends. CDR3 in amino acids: CASGHEELMNTEAFF. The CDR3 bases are TGTGCTAGTGGACACGAAGAATTAATGAACACTGAAGCTTTCTTT.

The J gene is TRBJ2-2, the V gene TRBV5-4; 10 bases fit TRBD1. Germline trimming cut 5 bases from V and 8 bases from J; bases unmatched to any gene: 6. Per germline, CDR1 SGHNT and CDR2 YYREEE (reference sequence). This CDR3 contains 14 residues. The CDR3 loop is CASRVDRGKGELFF. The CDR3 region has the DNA TGTGCCAGCAGAGTGGACAGGGGGAAGGGGGAGCTGTTTTTT.

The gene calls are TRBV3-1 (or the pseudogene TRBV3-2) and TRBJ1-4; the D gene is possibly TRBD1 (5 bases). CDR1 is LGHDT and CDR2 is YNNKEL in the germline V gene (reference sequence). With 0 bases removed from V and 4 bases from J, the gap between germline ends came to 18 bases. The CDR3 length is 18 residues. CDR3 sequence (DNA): TGTGCCAGCAGCCAAGATGTACGGGAGGGGAGCCGTAATGAAAAACTGTTTTTT. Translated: CASSQDVREGSRNEKLFF.

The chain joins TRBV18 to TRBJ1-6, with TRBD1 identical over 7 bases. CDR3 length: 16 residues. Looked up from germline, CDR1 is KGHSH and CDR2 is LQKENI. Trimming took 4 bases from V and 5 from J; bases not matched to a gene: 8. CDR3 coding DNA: TGTGCCAGCTCACATAACGGGGGACAGAATAATTCACCCCTCCACTTT. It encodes CASSHNGGQNNSPLHF.

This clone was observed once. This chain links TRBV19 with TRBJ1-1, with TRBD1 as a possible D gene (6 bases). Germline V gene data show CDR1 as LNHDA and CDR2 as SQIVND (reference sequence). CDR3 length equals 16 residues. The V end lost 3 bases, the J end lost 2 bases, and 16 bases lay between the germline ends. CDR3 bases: TGTGCCAGTAGTATCATTGCAGGGGTGGGAAACACTGAAGCTTTCTTT. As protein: CASSIIAGVGNTEAFF.